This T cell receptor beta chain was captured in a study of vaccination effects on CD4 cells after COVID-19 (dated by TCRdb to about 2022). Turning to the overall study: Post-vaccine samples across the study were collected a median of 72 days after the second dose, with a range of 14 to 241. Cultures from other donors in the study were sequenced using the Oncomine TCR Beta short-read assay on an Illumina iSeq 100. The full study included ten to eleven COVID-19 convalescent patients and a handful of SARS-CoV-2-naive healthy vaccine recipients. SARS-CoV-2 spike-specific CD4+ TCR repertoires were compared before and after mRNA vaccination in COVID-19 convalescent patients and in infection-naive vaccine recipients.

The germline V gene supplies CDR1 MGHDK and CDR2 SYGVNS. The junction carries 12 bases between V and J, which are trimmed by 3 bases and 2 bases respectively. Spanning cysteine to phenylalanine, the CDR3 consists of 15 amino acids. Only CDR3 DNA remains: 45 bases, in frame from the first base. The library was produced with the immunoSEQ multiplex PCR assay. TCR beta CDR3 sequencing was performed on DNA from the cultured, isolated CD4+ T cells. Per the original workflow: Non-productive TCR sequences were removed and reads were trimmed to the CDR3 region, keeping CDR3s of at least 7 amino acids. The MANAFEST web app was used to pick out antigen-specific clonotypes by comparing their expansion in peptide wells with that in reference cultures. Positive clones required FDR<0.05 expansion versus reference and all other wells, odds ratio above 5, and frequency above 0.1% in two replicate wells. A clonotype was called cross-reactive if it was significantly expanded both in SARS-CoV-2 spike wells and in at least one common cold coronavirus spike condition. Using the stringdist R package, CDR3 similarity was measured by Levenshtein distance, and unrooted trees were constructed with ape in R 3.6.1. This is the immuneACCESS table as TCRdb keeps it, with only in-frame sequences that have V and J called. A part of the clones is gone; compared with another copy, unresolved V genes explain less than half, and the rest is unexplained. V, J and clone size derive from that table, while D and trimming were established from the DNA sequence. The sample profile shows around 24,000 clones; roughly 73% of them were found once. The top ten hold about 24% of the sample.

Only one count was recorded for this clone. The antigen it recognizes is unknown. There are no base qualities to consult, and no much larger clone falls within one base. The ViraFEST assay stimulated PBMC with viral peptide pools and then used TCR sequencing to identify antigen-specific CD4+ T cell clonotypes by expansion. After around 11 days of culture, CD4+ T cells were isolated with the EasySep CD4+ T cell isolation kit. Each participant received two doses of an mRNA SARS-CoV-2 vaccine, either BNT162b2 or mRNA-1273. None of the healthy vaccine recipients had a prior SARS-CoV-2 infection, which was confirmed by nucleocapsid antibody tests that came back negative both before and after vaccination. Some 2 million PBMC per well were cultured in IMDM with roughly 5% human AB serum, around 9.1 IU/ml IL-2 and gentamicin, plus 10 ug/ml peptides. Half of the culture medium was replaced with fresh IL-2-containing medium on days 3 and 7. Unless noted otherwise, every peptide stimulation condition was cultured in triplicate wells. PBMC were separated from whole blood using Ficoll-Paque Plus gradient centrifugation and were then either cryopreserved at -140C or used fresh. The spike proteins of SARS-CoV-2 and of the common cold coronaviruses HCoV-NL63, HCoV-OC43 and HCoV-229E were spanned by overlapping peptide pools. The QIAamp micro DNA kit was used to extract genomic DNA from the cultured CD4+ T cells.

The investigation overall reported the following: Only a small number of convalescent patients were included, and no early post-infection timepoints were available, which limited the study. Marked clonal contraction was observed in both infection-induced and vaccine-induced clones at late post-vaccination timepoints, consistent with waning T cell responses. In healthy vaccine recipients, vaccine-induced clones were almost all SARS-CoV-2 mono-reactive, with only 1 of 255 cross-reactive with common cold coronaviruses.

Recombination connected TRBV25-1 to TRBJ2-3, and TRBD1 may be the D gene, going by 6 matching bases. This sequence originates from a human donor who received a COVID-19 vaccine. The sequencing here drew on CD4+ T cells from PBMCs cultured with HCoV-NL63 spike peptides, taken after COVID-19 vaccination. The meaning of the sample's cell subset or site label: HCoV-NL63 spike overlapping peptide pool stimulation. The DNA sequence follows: TGTGCCAGCAGTGATATCACAGGGCCCACAGATACGCAGTATTTT. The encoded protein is CASSDITGPTDTQYF.